The TCR beta chain described here comes from a study of T cells in Graves' hyperthyroidism and ophthalmopathy. The sample holds many counts of this clonotype. Researchers amplified the TCR beta CDR3 regions from RNA transcripts. A set of HTBI primers served as the primers for a first-round RT-PCR of the TCR CDR3. In TCRdb, the multiplex PCR reads were re-called with MiXCR into one record per CDR3 protein. This table holds some 500,000 distinct CDR3 sequences, approximately 16% found once. This CDR3 spans 14 amino acids. Germline CDR1 and CDR2: KGHSH and LQKENI. With 4 bases clipped from V and 7 bases from J, the junction kept 4 bases outside the gene matches.

The V call is TRBV18, the J call TRBJ2-4; 10 nucleotides match TRBD1. What was sequenced was blood. The source of this sequence is a woman aged 25-40 years with Graves' ophthalmopathy. CDR3 protein: CASSLGTGDNIQYF. CDR3 sequence (DNA): TGTGCCAGCTCACTCGGGACAGGGGACAACATTCAGTACTTC. The full variable domain, rest sourced from reference TRBV18 and TRBJ2-4, is NAGVMQNPRHLVRRRGQEARLRCSPMKGHSHVYWYRQLPEEGLKFMVYLQKENIIDESGMPKERFSAEFPKEGPSILRIQQVVRGDSAAYFCASSLGTGDNIQYFGAGTRLSVL.